A selection of T cell receptor beta chains follows, all from one sample in a study of cytomegalovirus exposure and HLA in healthy donors. Repertoires were generated with immunoSEQ multiplex PCR, while TCRdb's copy carries only in-frame clones and drops some. In total, the table holds 40,000 to 45,000 clones. The sequenced material came from PBMCs. The receptors derive from a woman in her 30s in good health and CMV-seronegative. Both conserved end residues are part of each CDR3. Fields, in order: J gene, V gene, D gene, CDR3 protein, CDR3 DNA. The D gene is left open where the match is weak.

TRBJ1-2 TRBV7-8 NA CASSTRDINYGYTF TGTGCCAGCAGCACCCGGGACATTAACTATGGCTACACCTTC
TRBJ2-1 TRBV4-3 NA CASSRRISYNEQFF TGCGCCAGCAGTCGGCGGATCTCCTACAATGAGCAGTTCTTC
TRBJ1-1 TRBV28 NA CASRTAQGADTEAFF TGTGCCAGCAGGACGGCTCAAGGGGCGGACACTGAAGCTTTCTTT
TRBJ2-3 TRBV5-1 NA CASSLDSAGTSTDTQYF TGCGCCAGCAGCTTGGATTCGGCGGGAACTAGCACAGATACGCAGTATTTT
TRBJ2-7 TRBV10-3 TRBD2 CAISGGLEAEQYF TGTGCCATCAGTGGCGGACTAGAAGCCGAGCAGTACTTC
TRBJ2-2 TRBV18 NA CASSPRKGTGELFF TGTGCCAGCTCACCAAGGAAGGGGACCGGGGAGCTGTTTTTT
TRBJ2-3 TRBV9 TRBD1 CASSRGQGLTDTQYF TGTGCCAGCAGCCGGGGACAGGGCCTAACAGATACGCAGTATTTT
TRBJ2-3 TRBV19 NA CASSRGVGGRTTDTQYF TGTGCCAGTAGTAGGGGCGTAGGGGGTCGAACCACAGATACGCAGTATTTT
TRBJ2-7 TRBV6-1 TRBD1 CASSEAAGTGYHEQYF TGTGCCAGCAGTGAGGCCGCCGGGACAGGGTACCACGAGCAGTACTTC
TRBJ2-7 TRBV5-4 NA CASSPKETPAYEQYF TGTGCCAGCAGCCCGAAGGAGACCCCCGCCTACGAGCAGTACTTC
TRBJ1-1 TRBV5-3 NA CARSLVAGFYRIAEAFF TGTGCCAGAAGCTTGGTGGCGGGTTTCTACCGAATTGCTGAAGCTTTCTTT
TRBJ1-1 TRBV29-1 TRBD1 CSVVEGAFEAFF TGCAGCGTTGTCGAGGGGGCCTTTGAAGCTTTCTTT
TRBJ1-1 TRBV18 TRBD1 CASSPGQGANTEAFF TGTGCCAGCTCACCCGGACAGGGGGCGAACACTGAAGCTTTCTTT
TRBJ2-5 TRBV28 NA CASSQYKGRETQYF TGTGCCAGCAGTCAGTATAAGGGGCGAGAGACCCAGTACTTC
TRBJ2-7 TRBV10-3 NA CAISESGAGYSSYEQYF TGTGCCATCAGTGAGTCTGGGGCGGGATACAGCTCCTACGAGCAGTACTTC
TRBJ1-3 TRBV18 NA CASAKQDLGNTIYF TGTGCCAGCGCGAAGCAGGATCTCGGAAACACCATATATTTT
TRBJ2-1 TRBV28 TRBD2 CASSDLGTISYNEQFF TGTGCCAGCAGCGATCTTGGGACTATCTCCTACAATGAGCAGTTCTTC
TRBJ2-3 TRBV5-1 TRBD2 CASSEGLAGSTDTQYF TGCGCCAGCAGCGAGGGACTAGCGGGGAGCACAGATACGCAGTATTTT
TRBJ2-1 TRBV7-9 TRBD1 CASSPWTGRSYNEQFF TGTGCCAGCAGCCCCTGGACAGGTCGCTCCTACAATGAGCAGTTCTTC
TRBJ2-1 TRBV7-8 NA CASSPGVNYNEQFF TGTGCCAGCAGCCCCGGGGTGAATTACAATGAGCAGTTCTTC
TRBJ2-7 TRBV5-1 TRBD2 CASSLMIDSGRAYEQYF TGCGCCAGCAGCTTGATGATTGATAGCGGGAGGGCCTACGAGCAGTACTTC
TRBJ1-1 TRBV29-1 NA CSVGRGDSEAFF TGCAGCGTTGGGCGGGGGGACTCTGAAGCTTTCTTT
TRBJ1-1 TRBV7-8 TRBD1 CASSPRTGRNTEAFF TGTGCCAGCAGCCCTCGGACAGGGAGGAACACTGAAGCTTTCTTT